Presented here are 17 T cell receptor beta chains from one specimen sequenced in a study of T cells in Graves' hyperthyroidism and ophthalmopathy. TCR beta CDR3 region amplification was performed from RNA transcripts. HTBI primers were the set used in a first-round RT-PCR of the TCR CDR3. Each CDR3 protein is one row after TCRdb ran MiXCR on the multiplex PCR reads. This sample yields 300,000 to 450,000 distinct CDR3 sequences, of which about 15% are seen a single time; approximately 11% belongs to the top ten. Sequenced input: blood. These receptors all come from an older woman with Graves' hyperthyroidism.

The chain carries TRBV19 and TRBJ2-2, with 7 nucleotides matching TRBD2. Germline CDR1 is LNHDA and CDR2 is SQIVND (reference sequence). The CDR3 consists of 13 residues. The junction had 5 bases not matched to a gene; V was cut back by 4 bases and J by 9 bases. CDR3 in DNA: TGTGCCAGTAGTAAGCGGGGCCTCCGGGAGCTGTTTTTT. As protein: CASSKRGLRELFF. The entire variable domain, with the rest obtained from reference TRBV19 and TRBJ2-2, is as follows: DGGITQSPKYLFRKEGQNVTLSCEQNLNHDAMYWYRQDPGQGLRLIYYSQIVNDFQKGDIAEGYSVSREKKESFPLTVTSAQKNPTAFYLCASSKRGLRELFFGEGSRLTVL.

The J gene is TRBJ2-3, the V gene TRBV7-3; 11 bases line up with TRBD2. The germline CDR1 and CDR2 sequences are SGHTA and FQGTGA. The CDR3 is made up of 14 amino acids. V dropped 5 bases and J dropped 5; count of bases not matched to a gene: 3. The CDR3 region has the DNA TGTGCCAGCAGCCTACTAGCGGGAGAAGATACGCAGTATTTT. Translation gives CASSLLAGEDTQYF.

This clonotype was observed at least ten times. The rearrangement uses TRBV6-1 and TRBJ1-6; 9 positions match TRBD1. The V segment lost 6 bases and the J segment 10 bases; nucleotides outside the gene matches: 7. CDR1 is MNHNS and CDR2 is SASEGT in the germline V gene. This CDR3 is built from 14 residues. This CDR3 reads CASRWGQGGSPLHF. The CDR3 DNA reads TGTGCCAGCAGATGGGGACAGGGTGGATCACCCCTCCACTTT.

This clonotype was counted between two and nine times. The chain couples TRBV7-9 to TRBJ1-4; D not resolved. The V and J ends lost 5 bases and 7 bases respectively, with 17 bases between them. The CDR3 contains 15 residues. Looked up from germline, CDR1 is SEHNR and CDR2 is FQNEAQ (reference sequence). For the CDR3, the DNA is TGTGCCAGCAGCCAAAGATGGAAAAACACTGAAAAACTGTTTTTT. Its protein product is CASSQRWKNTEKLFF.

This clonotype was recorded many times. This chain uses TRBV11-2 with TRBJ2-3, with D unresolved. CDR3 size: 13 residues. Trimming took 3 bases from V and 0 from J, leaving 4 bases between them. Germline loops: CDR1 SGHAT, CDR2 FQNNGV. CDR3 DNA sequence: TGTGCCAGCAGCTTCGCTAGCACAGATACGCAGTATTTT. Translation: CASSFASTDTQYF.

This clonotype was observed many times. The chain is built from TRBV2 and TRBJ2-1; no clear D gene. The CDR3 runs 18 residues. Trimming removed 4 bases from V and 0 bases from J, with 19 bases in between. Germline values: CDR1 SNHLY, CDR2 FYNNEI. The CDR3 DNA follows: TGTGCCAGCAGTGTAAAAAAGGAGAGGCGTGGCTCCTACAATGAGCAGTTCTTC. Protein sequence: CASSVKKERRGSYNEQFF.

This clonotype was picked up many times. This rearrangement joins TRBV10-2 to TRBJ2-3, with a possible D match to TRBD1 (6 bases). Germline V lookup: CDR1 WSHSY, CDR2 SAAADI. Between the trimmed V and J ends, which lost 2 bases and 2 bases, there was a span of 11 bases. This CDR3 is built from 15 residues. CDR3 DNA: TGCGCCAGCAGTGAGCCAGGGGTTACCACAGATACGCAGTATTTT. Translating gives CASSEPGVTTDTQYF.

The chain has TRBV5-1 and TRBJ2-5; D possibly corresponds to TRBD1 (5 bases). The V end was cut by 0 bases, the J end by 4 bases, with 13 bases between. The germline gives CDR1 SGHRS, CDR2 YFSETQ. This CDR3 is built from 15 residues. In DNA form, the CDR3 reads TGCGCCAGCAGCTTGGGTTCCAGGGTTGGAGAGACCCAGTACTTC. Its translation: CASSLGSRVGETQYF.

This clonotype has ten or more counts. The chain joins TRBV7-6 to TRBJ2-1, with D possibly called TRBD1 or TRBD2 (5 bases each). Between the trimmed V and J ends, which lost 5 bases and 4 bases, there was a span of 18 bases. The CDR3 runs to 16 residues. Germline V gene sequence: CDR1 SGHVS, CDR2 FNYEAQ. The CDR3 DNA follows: TGTGCCAGCAGCAGGCCAGGGACCGAGTTTTACAATGAGCAGTTCTTC. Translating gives CASSRPGTEFYNEQFF.

The CDR3: CASRNWSEGEKLFF. For the CDR3, the DNA is TGTGCCAGCAGGAACTGGTCCGAAGGTGAAAAACTGTTTTTT. This chain joins TRBV6-1 and TRBJ1-4; no clear D. The V end lost 6 bases, the J end lost 7 bases, and 15 bases lay between the germline ends. The CDR3 is made up of 14 amino acids. Germline loops: CDR1 MNHNS, CDR2 SASEGT.

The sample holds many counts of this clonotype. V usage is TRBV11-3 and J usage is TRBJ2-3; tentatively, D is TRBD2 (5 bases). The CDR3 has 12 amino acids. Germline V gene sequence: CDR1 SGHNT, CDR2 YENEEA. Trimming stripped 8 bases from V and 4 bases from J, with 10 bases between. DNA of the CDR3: TGTGCCAGCGGGAGAGGCCCAGATACGCAGTATTTT. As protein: CASGRGPDTQYF.

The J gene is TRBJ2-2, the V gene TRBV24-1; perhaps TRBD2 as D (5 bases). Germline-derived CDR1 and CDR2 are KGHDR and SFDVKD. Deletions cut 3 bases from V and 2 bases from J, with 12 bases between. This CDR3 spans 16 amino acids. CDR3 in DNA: TGTGCCACCAGTGATCCCCTAGCAGCCAACACCGGGGAGCTGTTTTTT. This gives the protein CATSDPLAANTGELFF.

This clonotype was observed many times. The CDR3 DNA reads as TGCGCCAGCAGCCCAGGGGACAGGTCCTACGAGCAGTACTTC. Protein product: CASSPGDRSYEQYF. The chain has TRBV5-1 and TRBJ2-7, with 8 bases identical to TRBD1. V lost 4 bases and J lost 1; bases outside the gene matches: 4. The CDR3 spans 14 residues. Germline lookup yields CDR1 SGHRS and CDR2 YFSETQ.

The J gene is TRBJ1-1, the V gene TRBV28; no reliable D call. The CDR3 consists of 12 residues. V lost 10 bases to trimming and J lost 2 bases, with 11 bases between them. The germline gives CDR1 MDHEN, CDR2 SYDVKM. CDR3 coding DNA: TGTGCCACTTTGGACCGAAACACTGAAGCTTTCTTT. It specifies CATLDRNTEAFF.

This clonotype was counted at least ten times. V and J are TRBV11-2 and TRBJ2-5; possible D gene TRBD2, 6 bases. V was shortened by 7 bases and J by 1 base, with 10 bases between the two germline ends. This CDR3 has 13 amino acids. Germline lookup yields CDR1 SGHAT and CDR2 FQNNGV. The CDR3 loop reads CASTSSVQETQYF. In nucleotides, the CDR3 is TGTGCCAGCACCTCTAGCGTCCAAGAGACCCAGTACTTC.

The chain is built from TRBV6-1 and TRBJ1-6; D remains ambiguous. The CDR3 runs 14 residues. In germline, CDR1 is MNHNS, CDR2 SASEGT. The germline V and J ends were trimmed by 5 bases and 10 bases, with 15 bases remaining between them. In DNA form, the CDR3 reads TGTGCCAGCAGTTATGACGGGATCGGATCACCCCTCCACTTT. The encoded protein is CASSYDGIGSPLHF.

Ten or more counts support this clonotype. The CDR3: CASSLRQGIMDTIYF. CDR3 nucleotide sequence: TGTGCCAGCAGTTTGAGGCAGGGGATCATGGACACCATATATTTT. V gene TRBV28 combines with J gene TRBJ1-3; tentatively, D is TRBD1 (6 bases). The V end was cut by 3 bases, the J end by 8 bases, with 17 bases between. Germline CDR1 MDHEN, CDR2 SYDVKM. The CDR3 covers 15 residues.